This TCR beta chain was observed in a study of cytomegalovirus exposure and HLA in healthy donors. Study context: HLA-typed donors were the source of about 90 million unique TCRs held in an early data release.

Losses at the gene ends were 7 bases for V and 0 bases for J; bases not matched to a gene: 13. The CDR3 spans 18 residues. Germline values: CDR1 SGHRS, CDR2 YFSETQ. The PCR ran on 60 Vbeta and 13 Jbeta primers. Clones were sequenced by immunoSEQ multiplex PCR, and TCRdb holds only the in-frame ones, with some missing. The profile covers about 120,000 clones, with around 77% appearing a single time and roughly 4% taken by the ten largest. Worth noting for this clone: The antigen is not known.

Whole-study findings and limits: In an earlier analysis, in some 500 donors, most V segments appeared productive either ~87% or ~30% of the time.

The chain couples TRBV5-1 to TRBJ2-3; 11 bases match TRBD2. The sequence came from a human donor in good health. The sequencing input was PBMCs. CDR3 sequence reads: CASGSGTSGTPSTDTQYF. The CDR3 coding sequence is TGCGCCAGCGGATCCGGGACTAGCGGTACCCCTAGCACAGATACGCAGTATTTT.